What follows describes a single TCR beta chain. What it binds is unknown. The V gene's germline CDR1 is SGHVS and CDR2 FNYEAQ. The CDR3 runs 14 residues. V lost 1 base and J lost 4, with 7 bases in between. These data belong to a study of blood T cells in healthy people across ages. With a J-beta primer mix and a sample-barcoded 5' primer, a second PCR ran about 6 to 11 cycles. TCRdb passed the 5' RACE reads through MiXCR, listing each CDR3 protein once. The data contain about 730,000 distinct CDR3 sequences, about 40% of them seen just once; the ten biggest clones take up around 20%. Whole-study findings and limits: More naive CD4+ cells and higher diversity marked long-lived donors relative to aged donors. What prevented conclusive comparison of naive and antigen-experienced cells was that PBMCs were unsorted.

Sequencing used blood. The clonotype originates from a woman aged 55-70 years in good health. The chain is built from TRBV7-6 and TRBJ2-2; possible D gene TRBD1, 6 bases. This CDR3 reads CASSLGRGTGELFF. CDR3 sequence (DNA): TGTGCCAGCAGCTTAGGCAGGGGCACCGGGGAGCTGTTTTTT.